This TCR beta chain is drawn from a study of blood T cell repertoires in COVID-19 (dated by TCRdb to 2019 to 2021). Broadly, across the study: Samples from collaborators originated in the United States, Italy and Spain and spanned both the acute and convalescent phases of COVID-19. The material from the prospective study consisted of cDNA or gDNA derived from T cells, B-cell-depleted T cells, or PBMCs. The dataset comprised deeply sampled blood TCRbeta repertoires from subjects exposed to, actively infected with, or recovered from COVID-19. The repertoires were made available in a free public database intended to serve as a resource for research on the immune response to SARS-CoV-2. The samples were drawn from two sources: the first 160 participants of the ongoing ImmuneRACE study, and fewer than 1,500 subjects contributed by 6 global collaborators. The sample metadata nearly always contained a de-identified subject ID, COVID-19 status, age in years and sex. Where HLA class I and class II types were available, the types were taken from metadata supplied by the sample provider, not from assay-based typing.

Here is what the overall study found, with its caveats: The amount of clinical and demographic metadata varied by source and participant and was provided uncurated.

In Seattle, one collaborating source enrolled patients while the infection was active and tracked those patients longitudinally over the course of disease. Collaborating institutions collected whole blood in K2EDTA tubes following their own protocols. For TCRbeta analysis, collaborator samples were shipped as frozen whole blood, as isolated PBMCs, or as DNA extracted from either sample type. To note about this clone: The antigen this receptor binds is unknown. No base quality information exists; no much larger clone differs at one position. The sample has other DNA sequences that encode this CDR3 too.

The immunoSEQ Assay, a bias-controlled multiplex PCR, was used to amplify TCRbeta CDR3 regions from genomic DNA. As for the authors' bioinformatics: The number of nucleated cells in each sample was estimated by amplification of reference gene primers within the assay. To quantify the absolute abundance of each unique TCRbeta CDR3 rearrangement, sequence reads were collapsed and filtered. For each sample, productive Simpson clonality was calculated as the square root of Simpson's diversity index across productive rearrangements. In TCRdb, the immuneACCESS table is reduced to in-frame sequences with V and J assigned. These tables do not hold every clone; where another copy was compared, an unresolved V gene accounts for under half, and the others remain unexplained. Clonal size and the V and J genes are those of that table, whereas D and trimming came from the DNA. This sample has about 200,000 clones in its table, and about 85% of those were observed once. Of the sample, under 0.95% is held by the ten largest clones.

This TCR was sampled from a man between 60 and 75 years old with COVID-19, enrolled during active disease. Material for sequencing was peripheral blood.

The DNA sequence is TGTGCCAGTAGCCTACAGGGCAATAGCAATCAGCCCCAGCATTTT. The translation is CASSLQGNSNQPQHF. This chain is built from TRBV19 and TRBJ1-5, with a tentative D gene TRBD1 over 6 matching bases. The cysteine opens and the phenylalanine closes a CDR3 of 15 amino acids. Only the CDR3 DNA is retained, 45 bases long and in frame from the first base. Trimming takes 6 bases from V and 0 bases from J, and the germline ends sit 12 bases apart. Sequences LNHDA (CDR1) and SQIVND (CDR2) are obtained from the germline V gene (reference sequence).